Reported below is one TCR beta chain. Its target is unknown. This sample was included in a study of cytomegalovirus exposure and HLA in healthy donors. Notes on the study in general: Presence/absence comparisons presumed near-even sequencing depth among donors.

With 60 Vbeta and 13 Jbeta primers, the PCR was carried out. Authors' processing steps: Later, an analysis found 75 million to 100 million unique TCR beta chains, and approximately 10 million of these were shared. The repertoire was sequenced with immunoSEQ multiplex PCR; TCRdb's copy has only in-frame clones and lacks some. That table is the source of V, J and clone size, and D and trimming were worked out from the DNA. The sample shows more than 50,000 clones, less than 85% of them seen only once. The ends were cut back, 2 bases at V and 3 bases at J, with 4 bases in the middle. CDR1 LGHNA and CDR2 YSLEER come from the germline V gene. CDR3 length equals 13 residues.

Sequenced input: PBMCs. V is TRBV4-3 and J is TRBJ2-2; D is undetermined. The receptor's source is a woman in her sixties or seventies in good health and CMV-seropositive. CDR3 region: CASSQTHTGELFF. CDR3 coding DNA: TGCGCCAGCAGCCAAACACACACCGGGGAGCTGTTTTTT.